The T cell receptor (beta chain) under discussion was sequenced for a study of T cell responses to AZD1222 COVID-19 vaccine. This CDR3 contains 13 residues. Trimming pared 6 bases from V and 4 bases from J, leaving 12 bases between. The germline gives CDR1 SGHVS, CDR2 FQNEAQ. Study conclusions and caveats: Without day 14 samples, only post-peak T cell repertoires were studied. Close to half of all spike-specific TCRs reportedly target regions of the variants that are unmutated.

The analysis combined second doses at about 4 or about 12 weeks. Profiling relied on immunoSEQ multiplex PCR, and the TCRdb table lists in-frame clones only, not all of them. The table records 200,000 or so clones, approximately 93% of them present only once. Concerning this clone: Antigen specificity is unknown.

The chain couples TRBV7-8 to TRBJ1-2, with a weak D call TRBD1 (5 bases). This sequence originates from an adult who received the AZD1222 COVID-19 vaccine. Sequenced material: peripheral blood, taken 28 days after the second AZD1222 dose. The CDR3 here is CASRASGGYGYTF. The CDR3 coding sequence is TGTGCCAGCAGAGCCTCGGGGGGCTATGGCTACACCTTC.